This is a list of T cell receptor beta chains from one sample in a study of response to subunit inactivated influenza vaccine. In TCRdb, the RT-PCR reads were re-called with MiXCR into one record per CDR3 protein. The sample has around 490,000 distinct CDR3 sequences, around 8% seen once. The material sequenced was PBMCs from blood, taken less than 30 months after vaccination. The receptors originated from a man in his fifties or sixties who received an inactivated influenza vaccine. Each CDR3 is given with its conserved first and last residue. Fields, in order: clone size, J gene, D gene, V gene, CDR3 DNA, CDR3 protein. The D gene is left open where the match is weak. A row's size may be missing; if present it is once, few, many or a size class.

- TRBJ2-1 TRBD1 TRBV6-2/TRBV6-3 TGTTCCAGCAGTTACAAACCGGGACAGGGTTACAATGAGCAGTTCTTC CSSSYKPGQGYNEQFF
- TRBJ2-5 TRBD1 TRBV7-9 TGTGCCAGCAGCCGGGACAGGGAGATTATTGGGACCCAGTACTTC CASSRDREIIGTQYF
- TRBJ2-1 - TRBV5-8 TGTGCCAGCAATAGCTTCAGTAATGAGCAGTTCTTC CASNSFSNEQFF
- TRBJ2-7 TRBD2 TRBV6-2/TRBV6-3 TGTGCCAGCAGGACCCTGACCCGGGCTAGCGGTGACGAGCAGTACTTC CASRTLTRASGDEQYF
few TRBJ1-2 - TRBV7-9 TGTGCCAGCAGCTTAGCCCCAGGCAACTATGGCTACACCTTC CASSLAPGNYGYTF
few TRBJ2-7 TRBD1 TRBV7-9 TGTGCCAGCAGCTTAGCCTCATCCGGGACAGGGGGGAACGAGCAGTACTTC CASSLASSGTGGNEQYF
few TRBJ1-3 TRBD1 TRBV6-5 TGTGCCAGCAGTCACGTCCCGGGACAGGGGGTCGGAAACACCATATATTTT CASSHVPGQGVGNTIYF
- TRBJ2-2 - TRBV30 TGTGCCTGGAGCGCCGAAATGACCGGGGAGCTGTTTTTT CAWSAEMTGELFF
- TRBJ2-5 TRBD1 TRBV7-2 TGTGCCAGCAGCCATACAGGGGGCCAAGAGACCCAGTACTTC CASSHTGGQETQYF
- TRBJ2-1 - TRBV4-2 TGTGCCAGCAGCCCTACGGGCGGAGCACCCTACAATGAGCAGTTCTTC CASSPTGGAPYNEQFF
few TRBJ1-1 TRBD1 TRBV5-1 TGCGCCAGCAGCTATCAGGCGAGGGGGCAGAGATTGAACACTGAAGCTTTCTTT CASSYQARGQRLNTEAFF
few TRBJ2-3 - TRBV10-3 TGTGCCATCAGTGAGTCGTTTATCGGCACTAGCACAGATACGCAGTATTTT CAISESFIGTSTDTQYF
many TRBJ2-5 TRBD2 TRBV5-1 TGCGCCAGCAGTAGCGGGATCCAAGAGACCCAGTACTTC CASSSGIQETQYF
- TRBJ2-7 TRBD2 TRBV6-1 TGTGCCAGCAGCCTGACTAGCGGATTGAGCTCCTACGAGCAGTACTTC CASSLTSGLSSYEQYF
few TRBJ2-3 TRBD2 TRBV10-1 TGCGCCAGCAGTGTGTCTAGCGGGGGTACAGATACGCAGTATTTT CASSVSSGGTDTQYF
few TRBJ2-1 - TRBV3-1 TGTGCCAGCAGCCAAGTGGGAGGGCAGTTCTTC CASSQVGGQFF
many TRBJ2-3 TRBD2 TRBV28 TGTGCCAGCAGTTTGCGGCTAGCGGGCACAGATACGCAGTATTTT CASSLRLAGTDTQYF
- TRBJ1-1 - TRBV6-5 TGTGCCAGCAGTTACTTTACAGTGAACACTGAAGCTTTCTTT CASSYFTVNTEAFF
- TRBJ2-5 TRBD2 TRBV15 TGTGCCACCAGCAGAGCCCGACGGACTAGCGGGGGCCAAGAGACCCAGTACTTC CATSRARRTSGGQETQYF
- TRBJ1-5 - TRBV20-1 TGCAGTGCTAGTGATGTCGGGCCGAATAGCAATCAGCCCCAGCATTTT CSASDVGPNSNQPQHF
- TRBJ2-5 - TRBV6-2/TRBV6-3 TGTGCCAGCAGTTACCGGGGGAGGGAGACCCAGTACTTC CASSYRGRETQYF
few TRBJ2-2 TRBD2 TRBV18 TGTGCCAGCTCACGAAACGGGGGGACGAACACCGGGGAGCTGTTTTTT CASSRNGGTNTGELFF
many TRBJ2-1 TRBD1 TRBV5-6 TGTGCCAGCAGCGCAAGGGACAGGGTATACAATGAGCAGTTCTTC CASSARDRVYNEQFF
few TRBJ2-1 - TRBV14 TGTGCCAGCAGCCAACGTCCGCACAGGGTTGGCTACAATGAGCAGTTCTTC CASSQRPHRVGYNEQFF
many TRBJ2-1 - TRBV4-3 TGCGCCAGCAGCAAAGCAGGGGAGACGATCTACAATGAGCAGTTCTTC CASSKAGETIYNEQFF
- TRBJ1-2 - TRBV5-1 TGCGCCAGCAGCTTGGCGCAGGCTGGCTATGGCTACACCTTC CASSLAQAGYGYTF
few TRBJ2-7 TRBD1 TRBV15 TGTGCCACCAGCAGAGATATGGGACAGTCTCGCTTC CATSRDMGQSRF
- TRBJ1-6 - TRBV20-1 TGCAGTGCTACAAACTCACAGGGTGCGTCCCTCCACTTT CSATNSQGASLHF
few TRBJ2-7 - TRBV5-6 TGTGCCAGCAGCCTAACCGGGACTTTGGGCGACGAGCAGTACTTC CASSLTGTLGDEQYF
many TRBJ2-7 - TRBV12-3/TRBV12-4 TGTGCCAGCAGTTTAGCCAGGACAGCCTCCTACGAGCAGTACTTC CASSLARTASYEQYF
many TRBJ1-6 TRBD1 TRBV28 TGTGCCGGCAGGGGGCTTGGTAATTCACCCCTCCACTTT CAGRGLGNSPLHF
many TRBJ2-3 TRBD2 TRBV4-2 TGTGCCAGCAGTCCGGCTAGCGGGAGTTCGGTAGATACGCAGTATTTT CASSPASGSSVDTQYF
- TRBJ2-7 TRBD2 TRBV6-1 TGTGCCAGCAGACCGACATTAGCGGGCGTAAACTCCTACGAGCAGTACTTC CASRPTLAGVNSYEQYF